A single T cell receptor beta chain is shown here with its context. Sequenced by immunoSEQ multiplex PCR; TCRdb stores in-frame clones only, minus some. This sample carries some 170,000 clones, more than 70% of them seen once, and the ten largest clones take roughly 8%. This specimen belongs to a study of blood T cell repertoires in COVID-19. About the study: Acute and convalescent COVID-19 samples came from the United States, Italy and Spain. T cells, B-cell-depleted T cells, or PBMCs provided the cDNA or gDNA that served as material.

The CDR3 totals 14 residues. V gave up 1 base and J gave up 5 bases, with 11 bases separating them. Germline-derived CDR1 and CDR2 are LNHDA and SQIVND (reference sequence). Sequences were obtained from peripheral blood. The TCR comes from a woman aged 55-75 years with acute or convalescent COVID-19. V gene TRBV19 combines with J gene TRBJ1-1; D might be TRBD1 (6 bases). The CDR3 loop is CASSIGGRGTEAFF. The CDR3 region has the DNA TGTGCCAGTAGTATAGGGGGCAGGGGAACTGAAGCTTTCTTT.